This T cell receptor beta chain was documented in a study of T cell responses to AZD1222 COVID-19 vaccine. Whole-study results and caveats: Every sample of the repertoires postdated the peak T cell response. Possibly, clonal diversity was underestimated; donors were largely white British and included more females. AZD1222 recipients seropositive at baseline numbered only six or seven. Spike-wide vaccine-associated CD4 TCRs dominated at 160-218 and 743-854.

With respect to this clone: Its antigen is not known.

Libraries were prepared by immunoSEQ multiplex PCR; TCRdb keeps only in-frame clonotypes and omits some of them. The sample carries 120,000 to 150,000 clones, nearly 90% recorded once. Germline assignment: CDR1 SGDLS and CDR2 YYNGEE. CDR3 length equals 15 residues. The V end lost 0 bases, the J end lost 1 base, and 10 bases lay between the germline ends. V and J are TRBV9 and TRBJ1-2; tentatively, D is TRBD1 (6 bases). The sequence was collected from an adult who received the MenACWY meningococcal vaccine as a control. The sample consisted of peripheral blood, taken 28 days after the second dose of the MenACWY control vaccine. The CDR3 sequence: CASSVAPGVNYGYTF. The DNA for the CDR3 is TGTGCCAGCAGCGTAGCCCCAGGGGTTAACTATGGCTACACCTTC.